This T cell receptor beta chain was sequenced for a study of cytomegalovirus exposure and HLA in healthy donors. The PCR had 60 Vbeta and 13 Jbeta primers. Sequencing used immunoSEQ multiplex PCR; TCRdb keeps in-frame clones, though not all of them. The data show 130,000 to 150,000 clones, 73% seen once. V was cut by 7 bases and J by 8 bases, with 17 bases left in between. The CDR3 consists of 13 residues. The germline V gene has CDR1 LNHDA and CDR2 SQIVND (reference sequence). The V gene is TRBV19, the J gene TRBJ1-2; D possibly corresponds to TRBD1 (6 bases). Material: PBMCs. The TCR was taken from a human donor in good health. In nucleotides, the CDR3 is TGTGCCAGTATGGGGGCGAGGGGCAACGGCTACACCTTC. Protein: CASMGARGNGYTF.